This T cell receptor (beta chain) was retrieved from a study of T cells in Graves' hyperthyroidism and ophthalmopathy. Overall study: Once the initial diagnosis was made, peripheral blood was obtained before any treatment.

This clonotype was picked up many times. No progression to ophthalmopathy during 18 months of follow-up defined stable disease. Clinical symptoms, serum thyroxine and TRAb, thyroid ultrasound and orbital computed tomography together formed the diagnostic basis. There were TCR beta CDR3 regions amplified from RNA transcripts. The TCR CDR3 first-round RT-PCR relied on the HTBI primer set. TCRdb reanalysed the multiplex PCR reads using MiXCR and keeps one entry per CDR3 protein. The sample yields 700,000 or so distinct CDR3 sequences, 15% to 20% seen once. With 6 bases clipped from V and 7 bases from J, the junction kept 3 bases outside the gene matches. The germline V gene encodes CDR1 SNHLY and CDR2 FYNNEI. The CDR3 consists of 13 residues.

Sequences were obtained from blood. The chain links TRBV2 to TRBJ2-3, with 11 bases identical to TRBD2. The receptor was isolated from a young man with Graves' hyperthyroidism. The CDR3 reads CASRTTSGNTQYF. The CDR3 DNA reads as TGTGCCAGCAGAACGACTAGCGGGAATACGCAGTATTTT.